The clone carrying this T cell receptor beta chain was seen a handful of times. As yet, its antigen is unknown. The data were produced by immunoSEQ multiplex PCR, yet TCRdb's version contains in-frame clones alone and is incomplete. This table holds about 89,000 clones, 84% found once. This specimen comes from a study of cytomegalovirus exposure and HLA in healthy donors. Study-level background: The 95 to 150 validation repertoires, a later analysis reported, used the same platform as the 550 to 800 first-cohort repertoires.

Germline-derived CDR1 and CDR2 are LNHNV and YYDKDF (reference sequence). This CDR3 has 15 amino acids. V was pared by 1 base and J by 2 bases, with 3 bases of the junction left unmatched. Study-level results: Cytomegalovirus status was reportedly diagnosed by the classifier with high sensitivity and specificity. A few CMV-associated chains were confirmed in vitro to be specific for CMV antigens.

The specimen was PBMCs. The receptor was isolated from a woman between 18 and 30 years old in good health and CMV-seropositive. The chain uses TRBV15 and TRBJ2-7, with 9 positions matching TRBD1. In DNA form, the CDR3 reads TGTGCCACCAGCAGAGTACAGGGGGCTACCTACGAGCAGTACTTC. It is translated as CATSRVQGATYEQYF.